The rows below give T cell receptor beta chains drawn from one sample of a study of beta chain features in type 1 diabetes. Assay used: immunoSEQ multiplex PCR; TCRdb lists only in-frame clones, some missing. The top ten clones hold 0.07% to 0.095% of a sample with 230,000 or so clones, roughly 17% of them seen once. Sequences were obtained from naive CD4+ T cells from blood. These receptors originate from a man younger than 45 with type 1 diabetes. Each CDR3 is given with its conserved first and last residue. Fields, in order: V gene, D gene, clone size, J gene, CDR3 DNA, CDR3 protein. The D gene is left open where the match is weak. Rows may omit the clone size; those that give it use once, few, many or a size class.

V gene: TRBV7-2
D gene: TRBD1
clone size: NA
J gene: TRBJ2-7
CDR3 DNA: TGTGCCAGCTCAAAGGACAGGAGCTCCTACGAGCAGTACTTC
CDR3 protein: CASSKDRSSYEQYF

V gene: TRBV2
D gene: TRBD2
clone size: few
J gene: TRBJ2-1
CDR3 DNA: TGTGCCAGCAGCGCGGGACTAGCGGGAGCAAATGAGCAGTTCTTC
CDR3 protein: CASSAGLAGANEQFF

V gene: TRBV10-3
D gene: TRBD1
clone size: few
J gene: TRBJ2-2
CDR3 DNA: TGTGCCATCAGACAAGGGGACAGGGAATCTAGGGAGCTGTTTTTT
CDR3 protein: CAIRQGDRESRELFF

V gene: TRBV7-2
D gene: TRBD1
clone size: NA
J gene: TRBJ1-1
CDR3 DNA: TGTGCCAGCACGCCCAACAGGGGAAGGACTGAAGCTTTCTTT
CDR3 protein: CASTPNRGRTEAFF

V gene: TRBV7-2
D gene: NA
clone size: once
J gene: TRBJ2-2
CDR3 DNA: TGTGCCAGCAGCTTGGGGAACACCGGGGAGCTGTTTTTT
CDR3 protein: CASSLGNTGELFF

V gene: TRBV14
D gene: NA
clone size: few
J gene: TRBJ1-3
CDR3 DNA: TGTGCCAGCAGCCAAGACTCGCGCTCTGGAAACACCATATATTTT
CDR3 protein: CASSQDSRSGNTIYF

V gene: TRBV15
D gene: NA
clone size: NA
J gene: TRBJ2-2
CDR3 DNA: TGTGCCACCAGCAGAAGAGACAGGAAAACCGGGGAGCTGTTTTTT
CDR3 protein: CATSRRDRKTGELFF

V gene: TRBV14
D gene: NA
clone size: NA
J gene: TRBJ2-7
CDR3 DNA: TGTGCCAGCAGCCCCAGACACGGTGTTCAGTACTTC
CDR3 protein: CASSPRHGVQYF

V gene: TRBV7-6
D gene: NA
clone size: NA
J gene: TRBJ2-5
CDR3 DNA: TGTGCCAGCAGCTTAATGGACAGCCAAGAGACCCAGTACTTC
CDR3 protein: CASSLMDSQETQYF

V gene: TRBV6-5
D gene: NA
clone size: NA
J gene: TRBJ1-3
CDR3 DNA: TGTGCCAGCAGTTCGACTGGAAACACCATATATTTT
CDR3 protein: CASSSTGNTIYF

V gene: TRBV5-1
D gene: NA
clone size: NA
J gene: TRBJ2-5
CDR3 DNA: TGCGCCAGCAGCTTAACAGGTGTCCACGAGACCCAGTACTTC
CDR3 protein: CASSLTGVHETQYF

V gene: TRBV13
D gene: TRBD1
clone size: NA
J gene: TRBJ2-7
CDR3 DNA: TGTGCCAGCAGCTTAGTGGGGCGGACAGGGGTATCCGGGCAGTACTTC
CDR3 protein: CASSLVGRTGVSGQYF

V gene: TRBV29-1
D gene: NA
clone size: few
J gene: TRBJ2-7
CDR3 DNA: TGCAGCGCAAAGGGGACCTACGAGCAGTACTTC
CDR3 protein: CSAKGTYEQYF

V gene: TRBV7-2
D gene: TRBD1
clone size: NA
J gene: TRBJ2-7
CDR3 DNA: TGTGCCAGCAGCTCACAAGGTACAGGGGATGGCGAGCAGTACTTC
CDR3 protein: CASSSQGTGDGEQYF

V gene: TRBV29-1
D gene: NA
clone size: NA
J gene: TRBJ2-3
CDR3 DNA: TGCAGCGTCTTGGGCACACTACGCACAGATACGCAGTATTTT
CDR3 protein: CSVLGTLRTDTQYF

V gene: TRBV7-2
D gene: NA
clone size: NA
J gene: TRBJ2-1
CDR3 DNA: TGTGCCAGCAGCTTAGGGGCCTACAATGAGCAGTTCTTC
CDR3 protein: CASSLGAYNEQFF

V gene: TRBV7-2
D gene: NA
clone size: NA
J gene: TRBJ1-2
CDR3 DNA: TGTGCCAGCTCTAGGCAGGAGCATAACTATGGCTACACCTTC
CDR3 protein: CASSRQEHNYGYTF

V gene: TRBV11-1
D gene: TRBD2
clone size: NA
J gene: TRBJ2-1
CDR3 DNA: TGTGCCAGCGGGGAGGGCACCTACAATGAGCAGTTCTTC
CDR3 protein: CASGEGTYNEQFF

V gene: TRBV7-9
D gene: TRBD2
clone size: NA
J gene: TRBJ2-1
CDR3 DNA: TGTGCCAGCAGCTTCCCGGGACTACTAGGGCATGAGCAGTTCTTC
CDR3 protein: CASSFPGLLGHEQFF

V gene: TRBV9
D gene: NA
clone size: NA
J gene: TRBJ2-7
CDR3 DNA: TGTGCCAGCAGCCCTTTAGGGACGGCCTACGAGCAGTACTTC
CDR3 protein: CASSPLGTAYEQYF

V gene: TRBV9
D gene: TRBD1
clone size: few
J gene: TRBJ2-4
CDR3 DNA: TGTGCCAGCAGCCCCGACAGGGGCGTTCAGTACTTC
CDR3 protein: CASSPDRGVQYF

V gene: TRBV9
D gene: NA
clone size: NA
J gene: TRBJ2-5
CDR3 DNA: TGTGCCAGCAGCGTAGGAGACACCCCAGAGACCCAGTACTTC
CDR3 protein: CASSVGDTPETQYF

V gene: TRBV30
D gene: NA
clone size: few
J gene: TRBJ1-1
CDR3 DNA: TGTGCCTGGAGTGTACCTCCAGGGTCTGGCACTGAAGCTTTCTTT
CDR3 protein: CAWSVPPGSGTEAFF

V gene: TRBV15
D gene: NA
clone size: few
J gene: TRBJ1-5
CDR3 DNA: TGTGCCACCAGCAGAGATCGGCAGCCCCAGCATTTT
CDR3 protein: CATSRDRQPQHF

V gene: TRBV7-7
D gene: NA
clone size: once
J gene: TRBJ1-4
CDR3 DNA: TGTGCTAGCAGCTTGTCCTATGGAGCAACTAATGAAAAACTGTTTTTT
CDR3 protein: CASSLSYGATNEKLFF

V gene: TRBV7-9
D gene: NA
clone size: NA
J gene: TRBJ1-2
CDR3 DNA: TGTGCCAGCAGTCCCCCGGGGCCAAACTATGGCTACACCTTC
CDR3 protein: CASSPPGPNYGYTF

V gene: TRBV29-1
D gene: NA
clone size: few
J gene: TRBJ1-4
CDR3 DNA: TGCAGCGTTGAAGATCCGAACGGTGAAAAACTGTTTTTT
CDR3 protein: CSVEDPNGEKLFF

V gene: TRBV7-2
D gene: TRBD1
clone size: few
J gene: TRBJ2-5
CDR3 DNA: TGTGCCAGCAGCTTAAGGGGACAGCAGACTGTAGAGACCCAGTACTTC
CDR3 protein: CASSLRGQQTVETQYF